The 13 T cell receptor beta chains below were found in one sample sequenced in a study of T cells in Graves' hyperthyroidism and ophthalmopathy. RNA transcripts yielded amplified TCR beta CDR3 regions. The HTBI primer set served for first-round RT-PCR of the TCR CDR3. Each CDR3 protein gets one entry after TCRdb re-called the multiplex PCR reads with MiXCR. The sample has about 210,000 distinct CDR3 sequences; about a sixth are singletons. Specimen: blood. Every receptor here comes from a man in his forties or fifties with Graves' hyperthyroidism.

The table lists this clonotype with many counts. The chain carries TRBV3-1 and TRBJ1-5; D is uncertain. There are 15 residues in the CDR3. Trimming removed 1 base from V and 4 bases from J, with 11 bases in between. Germline V lookup: CDR1 LGHDT, CDR2 YNNKEL (reference sequence). The CDR3 loop reads CASSQGLYPNQPQHF. The CDR3 DNA reads TGTGCCAGCAGCCAAGGGCTCTACCCTAATCAGCCCCAGCATTTT.

The chain recombines TRBV14 with TRBJ2-7, with D unclear. This CDR3 has 15 amino acids. V was trimmed by 6 bases and J by 2 bases, leaving 17 bases between them. Looked up from germline, CDR1 is SGHDN and CDR2 is FVKESK. For the CDR3, the DNA is TGTGCCAGCAGTCTCCTTAGGGCAGGTACCTACGAGCAGTACTTC. Amino acids: CASSLLRAGTYEQYF.

A few counts support this clonotype. The chain combines TRBV20-1 with TRBJ2-2, with D uncertain. The length of the CDR3 is 12 residues. V was shortened by 4 bases and J by 0 bases, with 3 bases between the two germline ends. Germline CDR1 and CDR2: DFQATT and SNEGSKA (reference sequence). CDR3 sequence reads: CSANSNTGELFF. The CDR3 DNA follows: TGCAGTGCTAACTCGAACACCGGGGAGCTGTTTTTT.

Ten or more counts support this clonotype. This rearrangement joins TRBV3-1 to TRBJ1-2, with D perhaps TRBD1 (6 bases). Germline CDR1 is LGHDT and CDR2 is YNNKEL (reference sequence). V lost 1 base to trimming and J lost 6 bases, with 18 bases between them. CDR3 length equals 16 residues. CDR3 DNA sequence: TGTGCCAGCAGCCAAGTTGGAACAGGGCAGTCGAATGGCTACACCTTC. This encodes CASSQVGTGQSNGYTF.

This clonotype was recorded at least ten times. This sequence joins TRBV5-1 and TRBJ2-3; 7 bases match TRBD1. The CDR3 contains 13 residues. The V gene end was trimmed by 2 bases and the J gene end by 4 bases; junction bases not matched to a gene: 1. CDR1 is SGHRS and CDR2 is YFSETQ in the germline V gene. DNA for the CDR3: TGCGCCAGCAGCTTAGGGGGCCCAGATACGCAGTATTTT. Encoded protein: CASSLGGPDTQYF.

This clonotype was found many times. The rearrangement uses TRBV15 and TRBJ2-7; the match to TRBD2 covers 7 bases. CDR3 length equals 16 residues. The V and J ends lost 0 bases and 3 bases, in that order; junction bases with no gene match: 8. Germline CDR1 is LNHNV and CDR2 is YYDKDF (reference sequence). DNA for the CDR3: TGTGCCACCAGCAGAGAAGCACCGGGACTAATCTACGAGCAGTACTTC. Protein sequence: CATSREAPGLIYEQYF.

This clonotype was observed at least ten times. The chain has TRBV7-2 and TRBJ2-1; D ambiguous. CDR1 is SGHTA and CDR2 is FQGNSA in the germline V gene. V gave up 4 bases and J gave up 0 bases, with 7 bases separating them. The CDR3 runs to 14 residues. CDR3 nucleotide sequence: TGTGCCAGCAGCTCCCCTTTCTCCTACAATGAGCAGTTCTTC. This codes for CASSSPFSYNEQFF.

This clonotype was observed a few times. The chain employs TRBV9 and TRBJ1-2; TRBD1 matches 11 bases. Germline V CDR1 and CDR2: SGDLS, YYNGEE. This CDR3 is built from 19 residues. V shed 6 bases and J 0 bases; nucleotides not matched to a gene: 16. CDR3 protein: CASTRLGQGGRSPNYGYTF. Written as DNA, the CDR3 is TGTGCCAGCACCAGATTGGGACAGGGGGGACGTTCACCTAACTATGGCTACACCTTC. Full variable domain (rest looked up from reference TRBV9 and TRBJ1-2): DSGVTQTPKHLITATGQRVTLRCSPRSGDLSVYWYQQSLDQGLQFLIQYYNGEERAKGNILERFSAQQFPDLHSELNLSSLELGDSALYFCASTRLGQGGRSPNYGYTFGSGTRLTVV.

This clonotype was detected only a few times. This sequence joins TRBV19 and TRBJ2-3, with D perhaps matching TRBD2 (5 bases). CDR3 length: 15 residues. The germline CDR1 and CDR2 sequences are LNHDA and SQIVND (reference sequence). With 3 bases removed from V and 2 bases from J, the gap between germline ends came to 12 bases. CDR3 sequence reads: CASSMRRADTDTQYF. CDR3 nucleotide sequence: TGTGCCAGTAGTATGCGGCGGGCAGACACAGATACGCAGTATTTT.

This clonotype came up many times. The V and J genes are TRBV12-3 or TRBV12-4 and TRBJ1-4, with 7 bases aligning to TRBD1. This CDR3 has 16 amino acids. The V segment lost 5 bases and the J segment 4 bases; nucleotides outside the gene matches: 10. The CDR3 DNA reads TGTGCCAGCAGTAGCAGACAGGGAGGAGTTAATGAAAAACTGTTTTTT. It codes for CASSSRQGGVNEKLFF.

In its sample, this clonotype was seen many times. The chain uses TRBV28 and TRBJ2-2, with D tentatively TRBD2 (6 bases). The V and J ends lost 6 bases and 7 bases respectively, with 12 bases between them. The CDR3 spans 13 residues. The germline V gene has CDR1 MDHEN and CDR2 SYDVKM. The CDR3 sequence is CASRFTTSGELFF. As DNA, the CDR3 is TGTGCCAGCAGGTTCACGACTAGCGGGGAGCTGTTTTTT.

This clonotype occurred many times. The gene calls are TRBV7-2 and TRBJ1-4; D is uncertain. The V end lost 2 bases, the J end lost 5 bases, and 15 bases lay between the germline ends. The CDR3 length is 16 residues. The germline CDR1 and CDR2 sequences are SGHTA and FQGNSA. CDR3 protein: CASSLRHLRANEKLFF. The CDR3 DNA follows: TGTGCCAGCAGCTTACGGCATCTGAGGGCGAATGAAAAACTGTTTTTT.

This clonotype was counted many times. The chain employs TRBV11-3 and TRBJ2-5; D remains unclear. From germline, CDR1 is SGHNT and CDR2 YENEEA. The CDR3 length is 13 residues. Trimming pared 8 bases from V and 2 bases from J, leaving 12 bases between. CDR3 amino acids: CASGIWRQETQYF. The CDR3 nucleotides read TGTGCCAGCGGCATTTGGCGTCAAGAGACCCAGTACTTC.